A single sample gave rise to the 19 T cell receptor beta chains below, sequenced in a study of T cells in Graves' hyperthyroidism and ophthalmopathy. Researchers amplified the TCR beta CDR3 regions from RNA transcripts. First-round RT-PCR targeting the TCR CDR3 was performed with the HTBI primer set. TCRdb re-derived calls from the multiplex PCR reads in MiXCR, one entry per CDR3 protein. This sample yields approximately 870,000 distinct CDR3 sequences, of which 35% to 40% are seen a single time; approximately 8.7% belongs to the top ten. The sequencing input was blood. The origin of the receptors is a man aged 18-30 years with Graves' hyperthyroidism.

This chain connects TRBV29-1 to TRBJ2-1; D possibly corresponds to TRBD1 (5 bases). V gave up 4 bases and J gave up 7 bases, with 23 bases separating them. Germline CDR1 and CDR2: SQVTM and ANQGSEA. This CDR3 is 16 amino acids long. In nucleotides, the CDR3 is TGCAGCGTTGTGTCCCCGCTCGACAGCTATCTTAATGAGCAGTTCTTC. It yields the protein CSVVSPLDSYLNEQFF.

V and J are TRBV12-3 or TRBV12-4 and TRBJ1-2, with D perhaps TRBD1 (6 bases). This CDR3 is 13 amino acids long. Trimming took 6 bases from V and 8 from J, leaving 16 bases between them. CDR3 DNA sequence: TGTGCCAGCAGCCGAACCGACAGGCCAGGCTACACCTTC. The encoded protein is CASSRTDRPGYTF.

About this clonotype: A much larger clone differs from this one at a single base, so this may be a read error. V is TRBV10-3 and J is TRBJ2-7; the D gene is possibly TRBD2 (6 bases). This CDR3 has 12 amino acids. Germline V gives CDR1 ENHRY, CDR2 SYGVKD. V dropped 8 bases and J dropped 8 bases, with 16 bases sitting between them. CDR3 in amino acids: CAIAGTCTKQYF. The DNA for the CDR3 is TGTGCCATCGCCGGGACTTGCACAAAGCAGTACTTC.

The CDR3 loop is CSVEDSSEGYTTEAFF. CDR3 nucleotides: TGCAGCGTTGAAGATAGTAGTGAGGGCTACACCACTGAAGCTTTCTTT. The rearrangement joins TRBV29-1 to TRBJ1-1; D is ambiguous. Trimming pared 0 bases from V and 4 bases from J, leaving 18 bases between. The length of the CDR3 is 16 residues. The germline gives CDR1 SQVTM, CDR2 ANQGSEA.

This rearrangement joins TRBV9 to TRBJ1-5, with D possibly matching TRBD1 (5 bases). Germline lookup yields CDR1 SGDLS and CDR2 YYNGEE. CDR3 size: 15 residues. V lost 4 bases and J lost 2, with 13 bases in between. Here the CDR3 reads CASSFGTLGNQPQHF. The CDR3 region has the DNA TGTGCCAGCAGCTTTGGGACTTTGGGCAATCAGCCCCAGCATTTT.

This clonotype turned up a few times. The chain carries TRBV7-8 and TRBJ1-4; perhaps TRBD1 as D (5 bases). V was shortened by 5 bases and J by 0 bases, with 16 bases between the two germline ends. Per germline, CDR1 SGHVS and CDR2 FQNEAQ. This CDR3 is 17 amino acids long. The CDR3: CASSERRGRATNEKLFF. As DNA, the CDR3 is TGTGCCAGCAGCGAAAGACGGGGGAGAGCAACTAATGAAAAACTGTTTTTT.

This clonotype was seen repeatedly, ten times or more. The chain combines TRBV10-3 with TRBJ2-7; D unresolved. CDR3 length: 12 residues. CDR1 ENHRY and CDR2 SYGVKD come from the germline V gene. The V gene lost 4 bases and the J gene lost 4 bases, with 8 bases spanning the gap. CDR3 amino acids: CAISVGPYEQYF. CDR3 DNA sequence: TGTGCCATCAGTGTAGGCCCATACGAGCAGTACTTC.

This clonotype was observed a handful of times. An end of the junction differs from the germline gene, which may be a read error. The chain combines TRBV19 with TRBJ2-7; D uncertain. This CDR3 has 14 residues. Germline V CDR1 and CDR2: LNHDA, SQIVND (reference sequence). CDR3 in amino acids: CASSMTLTSNEQYF. As DNA, the CDR3 is TGTGCCAGTAGTATGACTCTGACCTCCAACGAGCAGTACTTC.

In this sample, this clonotype turned up many times. V gene TRBV7-6 combines with J gene TRBJ2-7; no firm D call. Germline assignment: CDR1 SGHVS and CDR2 FNYEAQ. With 1 base removed from V and 4 bases from J, the gap between germline ends came to 8 bases. This CDR3 is built from 13 residues. CDR3 loop: CASSLEEQYEQYF. DNA of the CDR3: TGTGCCAGCAGCTTAGAAGAGCAGTACGAGCAGTACTTC.

Worth noting for this clonotype: A much larger clone sits a single nucleotide away, making a read error possible. The chain joins TRBV7-8 to TRBJ2-5, with a possible D match to TRBD1 (6 bases). The CDR3 is 13 amino acids. Germline CDR1 is SGHVS and CDR2 is FQNEAQ. CDR3 DNA sequence: TGTGTCAGCAGCCCCGGGACCAGGGGGACCCAGTACTTC. Its translation is CVSSPGTRGTQYF.

The chain has TRBV9 and TRBJ1-1; unclear D gene. V lost 4 bases to trimming and J lost 0 bases, with 16 bases between them. This CDR3 spans 16 amino acids. Per germline, CDR1 SGDLS and CDR2 YYNGEE. The CDR3 bases are TGTGCCAGCAGCCAAGAAGAGTCGGATATGAACACTGAAGCTTTCTTT. Translation gives CASSQEESDMNTEAFF. Combining the CDR3 with reference TRBV9 and TRBJ1-1 gives the whole variable domain DSGVTQTPKHLITATGQRVTLRCSPRSGDLSVYWYQQSLDQGLQFLIQYYNGEERAKGNILERFSAQQFPDLHSELNLSSLELGDSALYFCASSQEESDMNTEAFFGQGTRLTVV.

V gene TRBV6-1 combines with J gene TRBJ2-7; D remains unclear. The CDR3 runs to 13 residues. V lost 8 bases to trimming and J lost 0 bases, with 11 bases between them. Germline V gene lookup returns CDR1 MNHNS and CDR2 SASEGT. CDR3 bases: TGTGCCAGCGGGAAGGCCCCCTCCTACGAGCAGTACTTC. Translation: CASGKAPSYEQYF.

Only one count was recorded for this clonotype. The chain combines TRBV9 with TRBJ1-2; D remains ambiguous. CDR1 SGDLS and CDR2 YYNGEE come from the germline V gene. V dropped 4 bases and J dropped 4 bases, with 26 bases sitting between them. The CDR3 is 18 amino acids. CDR3 loop: CASSPLSGRSPELYGYTF. CDR3 nucleotide sequence: TGTGCCAGCAGCCCTCTATCCGGACGGAGCCCGGAACTCTATGGCTACACCTTC.

This clonotype was detected many times. This rearrangement joins TRBV25-1 to TRBJ1-6, with 10 bases identical to TRBD1. Unmatched junction bases numbered 4, after V lost 11 bases and J lost 9 bases. Germline lookup yields CDR1 MGHDK and CDR2 SYGVNS. The CDR3 covers 12 residues. In nucleotides, the CDR3 is TGTGCCGACAGGGGGCTCGGTTCACCCCTCCACTTT. Protein: CADRGLGSPLHF. The whole variable domain, remainder taken from reference TRBV25-1 and TRBJ1-6, is EADIYQTPRYLVIGTGKKITLECSQTMGHDKMYWYQQDPGMELHLIHYSYGVNSTEKGDLSSESTVSRIRTEHFPLTLESARPSHTSQYLCADRGLGSPLHFGNGTRLTVT.

This clonotype was seen more than once but under ten times. This chain connects TRBV27 to TRBJ1-5; no firm D call. Germline V gene data show CDR1 as MNHEY and CDR2 as SMNVEV (reference sequence). Between the trimmed V and J ends, which lost 5 bases and 1 base, there was a span of 9 bases. The CDR3 has 14 residues. CDR3 sequence (DNA): TGTGCCAGCAGTCCATTAAGCAGCAATCAGCCCCAGCATTTT. It translates to CASSPLSSNQPQHF.

At least ten counts were recorded for this clonotype. The chain employs TRBV7-8 and TRBJ1-3; weak D call: TRBD1 (5 bases). V lost 4 bases to trimming and J lost 0 bases, with 10 bases between them. CDR1 and CDR2 (germline): SGHVS, FQNEAQ. CDR3 length: 15 amino acids. The CDR3 region has the DNA TGTGCCAGCAGCTCAACAGGACTCTCTGGAAACACCATATATTTT. Protein product: CASSSTGLSGNTIYF.

Ten or more counts support this clonotype. The gene calls are TRBV7-2 and TRBJ2-7, with 8 bases that match TRBD2. Germline V CDR1 and CDR2: SGHTA, FQGNSA. This CDR3 is 14 amino acids long. Unmatched junction bases numbered 5, after V lost 5 bases and J lost 2 bases. The CDR3 loop reads CASSPYSGTYEQYF. CDR3 DNA: TGTGCCAGCAGCCCTTATAGCGGGACCTACGAGCAGTACTTC. The whole variable domain, filled in from reference TRBV7-2 and TRBJ2-7, reads GAGVSQSPSNKVTEKGKDVELRCDPISGHTALYWYRQSLGQGLEFLIYFQGNSAPDKSGLPSDRFSAERTGGSVSTLTIQRTQQEDSAVYLCASSPYSGTYEQYFGPGTRLTVT.

The sample holds many counts of this clonotype. The chain has TRBV6-5 and TRBJ2-5; D is perhaps TRBD2 (5 bases). Germline V gives CDR1 MNHEY, CDR2 SVGAGI. There are 15 residues in the CDR3. V was clipped by 6 bases and J by 5 bases, with 19 bases between them. The DNA for the CDR3 is TGTGCCAGCAGATATCGCAGGTTTCCGGGGGAGACCCAGTACTTC. Translating gives CASRYRRFPGETQYF.

The V and J genes are TRBV29-1 and TRBJ1-2; 10 positions match TRBD1. V lost 3 bases, J lost 7 bases, and 5 bases stayed unmatched. The CDR3 covers 13 residues. The V gene's germline CDR1 is SQVTM and CDR2 ANQGSEA. CDR3: CSVEGTGVGGYTF. In DNA form, the CDR3 reads TGCAGCGTTGAGGGGACAGGGGTGGGTGGCTACACCTTC.